This T cell receptor beta chain was found in a study of cytomegalovirus exposure and HLA in healthy donors. This PCR relied on a set of 60 Vbeta primers and 13 Jbeta primers. Clones were sequenced by immunoSEQ multiplex PCR, and TCRdb holds only the in-frame ones, with some missing. The sample shows 60,000 or so clones, approximately 83% of them seen only once. Germline assignment: CDR1 SGHRS and CDR2 YFSETQ. The germline V and J ends were trimmed by 3 bases and 6 bases, with 10 bases remaining between them. The CDR3 has 14 residues. Study results and limitations: A later analysis reportedly identified an Asian-associated ancestry cluster as carrying fewer N-insertions than the approximately 620-donor mean. Owing to their indistinguishability, certain V segments, notably TRBV6-2 and TRBV6-3, were excluded. When presence/absence was analysed, sequencing depth was taken to be roughly uniform across donors.

A word on this clone: Antigen specificity is unknown.

This chain links TRBV5-1 with TRBJ1-6; D not certain. The source of this sequence is a female donor in good health and CMV-seronegative. The sample taken for sequencing was PBMCs. CDR3 nucleotide sequence: TGCGCCAGCAGCTCCGACGGGGTTAATTCACCCCTCCACTTT. Translation: CASSSDGVNSPLHF.